The clone carrying this T cell receptor beta chain was observed many times. The data originate from a study of T cells in Graves' hyperthyroidism and ophthalmopathy. It was RNA transcripts that yielded the amplified TCR beta CDR3 regions. With the HTBI primer set, the TCR CDR3 went through a first round of RT-PCR. One entry per CDR3 protein results from TCRdb running MiXCR on the multiplex PCR reads. The sample has 300,000 to 450,000 distinct CDR3 sequences; about a sixth are singletons. The trim removed 0 bases at V and 3 bases at J, leaving 6 bases unmatched. CDR3 length equals 16 residues. Germline CDR1 MNHNY, CDR2 SVGAGI (reference sequence).

The sequenced sample consisted of blood. The V call is TRBV6-6, the J call TRBJ2-7; 9 positions agree with TRBD1. This clonotype originated in a woman in her thirties with Graves' hyperthyroidism that later progressed to Graves' ophthalmopathy. Written as DNA, the CDR3 is TGTGCCAGCAGTTACTCGTACACAGGGGGCCGCTACGAGCAGTACTTC. The encoded protein is CASSYSYTGGRYEQYF.